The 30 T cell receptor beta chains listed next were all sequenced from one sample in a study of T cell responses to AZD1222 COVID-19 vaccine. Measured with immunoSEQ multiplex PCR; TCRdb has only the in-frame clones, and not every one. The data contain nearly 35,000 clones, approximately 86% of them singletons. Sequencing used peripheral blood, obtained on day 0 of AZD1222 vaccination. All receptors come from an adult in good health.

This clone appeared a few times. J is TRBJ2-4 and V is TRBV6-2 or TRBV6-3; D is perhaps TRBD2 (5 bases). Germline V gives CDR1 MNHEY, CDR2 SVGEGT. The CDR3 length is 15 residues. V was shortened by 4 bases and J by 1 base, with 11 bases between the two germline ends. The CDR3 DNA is TGTGCCAGCAGTTCCATCCGGAGGGCCAAAAACATTCAGTACTTC. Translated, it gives CASSSIRRAKNIQYF.

CDR3 sequence: CASSSSQGTTLNEQFF. For the CDR3, the DNA is TGTGCCAGCAGCTCATCTCAGGGGACTACCCTCAATGAGCAGTTCTTC. The V gene is TRBV7-3, the J gene TRBJ2-1; possible D gene TRBD2, 7 bases. Germline V gene data show CDR1 as SGHTA and CDR2 as FQGTGA. The V gene lost 4 bases and the J gene lost 6 bases, with 19 bases spanning the gap. This CDR3 has 16 amino acids.

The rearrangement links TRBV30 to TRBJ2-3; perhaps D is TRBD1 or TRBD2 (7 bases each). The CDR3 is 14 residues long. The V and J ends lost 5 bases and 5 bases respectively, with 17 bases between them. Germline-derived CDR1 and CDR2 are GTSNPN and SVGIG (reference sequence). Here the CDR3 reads CAWGGGGVKDTQYF. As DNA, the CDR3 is TGTGCCTGGGGGGGAGGGGGCGTCAAAGATACGCAGTATTTT.

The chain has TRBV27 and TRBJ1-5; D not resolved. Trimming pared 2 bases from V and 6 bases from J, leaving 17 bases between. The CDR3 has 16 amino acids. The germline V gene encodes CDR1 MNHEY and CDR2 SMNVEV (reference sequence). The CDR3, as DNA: TGTGCCAGCAGTTTAAGGGCCAATACTAACCGTCAGCCCCAGCATTTT. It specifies CASSLRANTNRQPQHF.

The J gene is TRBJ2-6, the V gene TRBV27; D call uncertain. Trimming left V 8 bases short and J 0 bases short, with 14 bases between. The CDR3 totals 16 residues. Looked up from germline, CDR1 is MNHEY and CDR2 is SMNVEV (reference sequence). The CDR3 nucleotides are TGTGCCAGCGCTCGTTGGGAATACTCTGGGGCCAACGTCCTGACTTTC. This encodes CASARWEYSGANVLTF.

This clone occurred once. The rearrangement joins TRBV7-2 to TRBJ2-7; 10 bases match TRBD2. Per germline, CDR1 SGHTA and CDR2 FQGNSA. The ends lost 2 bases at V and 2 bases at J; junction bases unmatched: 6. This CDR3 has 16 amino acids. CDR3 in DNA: TGTGCCAGCAGCTTACTCCCCGGACTAGCGGCCTACGAGCAGTACTTC. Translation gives CASSLLPGLAAYEQYF.

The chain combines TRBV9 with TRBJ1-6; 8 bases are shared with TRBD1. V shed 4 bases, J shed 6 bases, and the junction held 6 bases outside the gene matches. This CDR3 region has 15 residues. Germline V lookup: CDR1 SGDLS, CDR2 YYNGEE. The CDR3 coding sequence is TGTGCCAGCAGCTCGGGACAGGCCCTTAATTCACCCCTCCACTTT. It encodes CASSSGQALNSPLHF.

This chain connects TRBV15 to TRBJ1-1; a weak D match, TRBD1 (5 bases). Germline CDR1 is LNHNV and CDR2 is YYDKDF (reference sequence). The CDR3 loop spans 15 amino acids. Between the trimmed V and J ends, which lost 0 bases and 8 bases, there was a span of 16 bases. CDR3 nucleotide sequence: TGTGCCACCAGCAGAGATCCCGCCCCCCACAGGGAAGCTTTCTTT. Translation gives CATSRDPAPHREAFF.

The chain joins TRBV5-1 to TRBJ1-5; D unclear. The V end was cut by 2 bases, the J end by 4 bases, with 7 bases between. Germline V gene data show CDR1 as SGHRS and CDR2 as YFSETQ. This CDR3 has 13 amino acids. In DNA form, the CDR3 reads TGCGCCAGCAGCTTTTCAGAGAATCAGCCCCAGCATTTT. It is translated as CASSFSENQPQHF.

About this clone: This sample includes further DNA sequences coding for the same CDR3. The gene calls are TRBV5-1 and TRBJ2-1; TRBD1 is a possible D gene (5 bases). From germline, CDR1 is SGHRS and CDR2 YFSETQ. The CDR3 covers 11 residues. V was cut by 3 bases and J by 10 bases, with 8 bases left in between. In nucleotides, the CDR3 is TGCGCCAGCAGCTCGCAGGGAGAGCAGTTCTTC. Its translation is CASSSQGEQFF. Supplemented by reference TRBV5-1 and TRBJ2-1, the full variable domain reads KAGVTQTPRYLIKTRGQQVTLSCSPISGHRSVSWYQQTPGQGLQFLFEYFSETQRNKGNFPGRFSGRQFSNSRSEMNVSTLELGDSALYLCASSSQGEQFFGPGTRLTVL.

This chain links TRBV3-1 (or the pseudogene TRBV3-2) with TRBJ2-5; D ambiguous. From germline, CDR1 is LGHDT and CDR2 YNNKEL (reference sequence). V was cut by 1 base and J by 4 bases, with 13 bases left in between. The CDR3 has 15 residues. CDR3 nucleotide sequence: TGTGCCAGCAGCCAAGGGAAGAGGTGGGGAGAGACCCAGTACTTC. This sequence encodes CASSQGKRWGETQYF.

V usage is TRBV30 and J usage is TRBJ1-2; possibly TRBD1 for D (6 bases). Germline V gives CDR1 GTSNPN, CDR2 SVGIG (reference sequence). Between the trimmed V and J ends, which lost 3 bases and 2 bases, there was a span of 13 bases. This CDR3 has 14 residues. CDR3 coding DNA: TGTGCCTGGAGGCACAGGGTGGGCAACTATGGCTACACCTTC. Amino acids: CAWRHRVGNYGYTF.

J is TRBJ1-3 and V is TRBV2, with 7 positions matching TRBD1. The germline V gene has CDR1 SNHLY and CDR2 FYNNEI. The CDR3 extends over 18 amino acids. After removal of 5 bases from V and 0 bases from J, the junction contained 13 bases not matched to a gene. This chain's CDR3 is CASSPGTERSYSGNTIYF. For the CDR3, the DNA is TGTGCCAGCAGTCCCGGGACAGAGCGATCGTACTCTGGAAACACCATATATTTT.

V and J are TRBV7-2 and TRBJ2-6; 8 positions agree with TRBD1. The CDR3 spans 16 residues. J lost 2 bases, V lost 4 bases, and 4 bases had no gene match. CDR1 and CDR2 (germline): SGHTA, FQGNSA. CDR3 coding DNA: TGTGCCAGCAGCTCCTCAGGGGGCGCTGGGGCCAACGTCCTGACTTTC. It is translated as CASSSSGGAGANVLTF.

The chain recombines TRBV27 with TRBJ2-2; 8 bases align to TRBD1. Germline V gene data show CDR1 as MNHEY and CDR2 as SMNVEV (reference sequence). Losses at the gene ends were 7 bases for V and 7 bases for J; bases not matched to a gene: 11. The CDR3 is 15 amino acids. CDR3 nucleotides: TGTGCCAGCAAGCCACTCAGGGGGCTGGACGGGGAGCTGTTTTTT. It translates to CASKPLRGLDGELFF.

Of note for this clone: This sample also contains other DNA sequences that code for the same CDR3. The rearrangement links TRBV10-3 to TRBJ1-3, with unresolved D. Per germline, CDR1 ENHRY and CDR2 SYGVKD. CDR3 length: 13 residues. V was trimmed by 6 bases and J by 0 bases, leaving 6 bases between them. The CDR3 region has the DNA TGTGCCATCAGGGAAAGCTCTGGAAACACCATATATTTT. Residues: CAIRESSGNTIYF.

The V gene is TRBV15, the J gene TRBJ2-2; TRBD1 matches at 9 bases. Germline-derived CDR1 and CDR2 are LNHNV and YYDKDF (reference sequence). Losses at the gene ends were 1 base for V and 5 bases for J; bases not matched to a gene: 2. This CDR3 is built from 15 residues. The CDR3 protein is CATSRVQGATGELFF. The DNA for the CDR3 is TGTGCCACCAGCAGAGTACAGGGGGCAACCGGGGAGCTGTTTTTT. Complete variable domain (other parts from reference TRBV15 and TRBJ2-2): DAMVIQNPRYQVTQFGKPVTLSCSQTLNHNVMYWYQQKSSQAPKLLFHYYDKDFNNEADTPDNFQSRRPNTSFCFLDIRSPGLGDTAMYLCATSRVQGATGELFFGEGSRLTVL.

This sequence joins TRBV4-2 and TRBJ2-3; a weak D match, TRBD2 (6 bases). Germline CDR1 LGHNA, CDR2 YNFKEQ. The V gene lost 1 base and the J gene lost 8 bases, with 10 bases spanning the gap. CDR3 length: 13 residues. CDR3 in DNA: TGTGCCAGCAGCCAAGGACTAGGAGGTACGCAGTATTTT. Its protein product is CASSQGLGGTQYF.

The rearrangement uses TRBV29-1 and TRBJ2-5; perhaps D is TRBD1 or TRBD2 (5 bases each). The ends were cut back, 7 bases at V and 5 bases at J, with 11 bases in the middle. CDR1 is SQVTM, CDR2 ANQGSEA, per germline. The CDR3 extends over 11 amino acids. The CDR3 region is CSASGSETQYF. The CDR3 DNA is TGCAGCGCCTCAGGGAGCGAGACCCAGTACTTC. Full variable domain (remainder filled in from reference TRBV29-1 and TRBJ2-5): SAVISQKPSRDICQRGTSLTIQCQVDSQVTMMFWYRQQPGQSLTLIATANQGSEATYESGFVIDKFPISRPNLTFSTLTVSNMSPEDSSIYLCSASGSETQYFGPGTRLLVL.

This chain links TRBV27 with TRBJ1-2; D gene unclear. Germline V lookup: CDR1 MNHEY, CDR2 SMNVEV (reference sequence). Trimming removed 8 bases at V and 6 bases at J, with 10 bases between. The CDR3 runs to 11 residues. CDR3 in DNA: TGTGCCAGCGGACTACAGAATGGCTACACCTTC. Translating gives CASGLQNGYTF.

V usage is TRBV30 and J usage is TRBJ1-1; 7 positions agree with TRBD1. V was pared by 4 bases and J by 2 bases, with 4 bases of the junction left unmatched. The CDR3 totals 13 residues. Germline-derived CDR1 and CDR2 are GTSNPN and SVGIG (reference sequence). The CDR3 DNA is TGTGCCTGGAAGGGGGCGGAAAACACTGAAGCTTTCTTT. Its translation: CAWKGAENTEAFF. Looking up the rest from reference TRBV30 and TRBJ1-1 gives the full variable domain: SQTIHQWPATLVQPVGSPLSLECTVEGTSNPNLYWYRQAAGRGLQLLFYSVGIGQISSEVPQNLSASRPQDRQFILSSKKLLLSDSGFYLCAWKGAENTEAFFGQGTRLTVV.

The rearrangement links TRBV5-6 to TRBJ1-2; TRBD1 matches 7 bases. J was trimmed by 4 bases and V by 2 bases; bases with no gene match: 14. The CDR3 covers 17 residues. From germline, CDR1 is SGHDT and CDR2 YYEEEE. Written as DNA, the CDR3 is TGTGCCAGCAGCTTCCCCCCCCCGACAGGGTCTCGCTATGGCTACACCTTC. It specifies CASSFPPPTGSRYGYTF.

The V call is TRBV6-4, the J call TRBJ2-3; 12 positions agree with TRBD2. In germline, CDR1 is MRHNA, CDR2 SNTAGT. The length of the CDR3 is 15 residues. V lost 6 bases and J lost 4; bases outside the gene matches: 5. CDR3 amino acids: CASSQLAGGPDTQYF. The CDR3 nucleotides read TGTGCCAGCAGCCAACTAGCGGGGGGACCAGATACGCAGTATTTT.

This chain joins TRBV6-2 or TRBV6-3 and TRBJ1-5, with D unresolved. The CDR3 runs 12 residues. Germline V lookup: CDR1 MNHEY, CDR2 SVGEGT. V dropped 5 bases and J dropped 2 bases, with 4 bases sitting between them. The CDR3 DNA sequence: TGTGCCAGCAGTACGGGCAATCAGCCCCAGCATTTT. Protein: CASSTGNQPQHF.

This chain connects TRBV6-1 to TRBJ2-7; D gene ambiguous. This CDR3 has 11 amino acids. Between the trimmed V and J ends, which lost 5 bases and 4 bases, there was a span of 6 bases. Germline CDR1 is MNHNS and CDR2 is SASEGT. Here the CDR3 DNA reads TGTGCCAGCAGTACAGAGTACGAGCAGTACTTC. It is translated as CASSTEYEQYF.

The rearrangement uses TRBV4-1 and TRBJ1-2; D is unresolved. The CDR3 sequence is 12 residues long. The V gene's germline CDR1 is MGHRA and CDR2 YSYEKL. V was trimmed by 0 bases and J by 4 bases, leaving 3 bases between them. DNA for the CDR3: TGCGCCAGCAGCCAAGACTCCTATGGCTACACCTTC. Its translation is CASSQDSYGYTF.

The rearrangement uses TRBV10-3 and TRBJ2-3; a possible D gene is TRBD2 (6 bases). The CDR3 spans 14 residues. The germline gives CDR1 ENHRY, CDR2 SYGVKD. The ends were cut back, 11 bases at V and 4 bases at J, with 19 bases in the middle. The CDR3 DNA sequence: TGTGCCCTATCCCGCGGGAACGTCGCAGATACGCAGTATTTT. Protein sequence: CALSRGNVADTQYF.

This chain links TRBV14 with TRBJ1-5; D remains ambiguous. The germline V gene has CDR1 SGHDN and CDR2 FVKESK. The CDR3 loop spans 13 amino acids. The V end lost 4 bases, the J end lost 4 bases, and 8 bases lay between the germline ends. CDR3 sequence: CASSPNGNQPQHF. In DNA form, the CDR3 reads TGTGCCAGCAGCCCTAATGGGAATCAGCCCCAGCATTTT.

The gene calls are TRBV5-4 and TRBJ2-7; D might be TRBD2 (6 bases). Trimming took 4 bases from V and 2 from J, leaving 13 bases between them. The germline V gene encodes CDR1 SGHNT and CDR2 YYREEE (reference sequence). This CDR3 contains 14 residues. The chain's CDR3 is CASSPGRGAYEQYF. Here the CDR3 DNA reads TGTGCCAGCAGCCCCGGGAGAGGTGCCTACGAGCAGTACTTC.

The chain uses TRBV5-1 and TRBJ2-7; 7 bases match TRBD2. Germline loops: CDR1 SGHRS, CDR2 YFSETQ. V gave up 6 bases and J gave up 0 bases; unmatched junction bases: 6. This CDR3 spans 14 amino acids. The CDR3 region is CASTSTSDSYEQYF. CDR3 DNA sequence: TGCGCCAGCACCTCAACTAGCGACTCCTACGAGCAGTACTTC.